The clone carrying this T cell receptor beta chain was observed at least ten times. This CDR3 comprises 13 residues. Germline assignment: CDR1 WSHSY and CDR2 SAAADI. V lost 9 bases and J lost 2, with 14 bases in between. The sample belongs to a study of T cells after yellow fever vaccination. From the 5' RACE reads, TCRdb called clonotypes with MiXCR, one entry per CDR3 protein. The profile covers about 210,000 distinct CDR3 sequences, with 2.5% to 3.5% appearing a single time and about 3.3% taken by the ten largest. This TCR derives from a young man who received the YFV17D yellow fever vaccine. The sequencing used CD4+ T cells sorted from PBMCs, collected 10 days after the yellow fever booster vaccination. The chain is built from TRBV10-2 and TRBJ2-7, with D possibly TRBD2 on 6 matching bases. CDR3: CASSRRETYEQYF. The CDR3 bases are TGCGCCAGTTCTAGGCGGGAAACCTACGAGCAGTACTTC.